This T cell receptor (beta chain) was obtained from a study of type 1 regulatory T cells. Study-level information: T-allo10 is an in vitro-generated, Tr1-enriched CD4 T cell product specific for alloantigen.

The J segment lost 5 bases and the V segment lost 5 bases, leaving 7 bases of the junction unmatched. The CDR3 length is 15 residues. Per germline, CDR1 MNHEY and CDR2 SVGEGT. Graft donor-derived T-allo10 cells were described as host-alloantigen-specific, anergic, and alloantigen-specifically suppressive. A single count supports this clonotype. Its antigen is undetermined. Each CDR3 protein is one row after TCRdb ran MiXCR on the reads. The repertoire has 60,000 to 80,000 distinct CDR3 sequences, around 57% of them found once; the top ten carry 7.6%. This TCR was sampled from a human donor in good health. V and J are TRBV6-2 or TRBV6-3 and TRBJ2-2, with 8 nucleotides matching TRBD1. Sequencing was carried out using cultured T cells, either the whole culture or a sorted T cell fraction (not recorded which). Subset given: Tr1-enriched cell product generated in vitro against host alloantigens. In DNA form, the CDR3 reads TGTGCCAGCAGTACTCGACAGGGGTGGACCGGGGAGCTGTTTTTT. Its protein product is CASSTRQGWTGELFF.